One sample yielded the 4 T cell receptor beta chains listed below, sequenced in a study of control samples from healthy donors and cancer patients. Generated by immunoSEQ multiplex PCR, the TCRdb table keeps only in-frame clones and is missing some. The table includes 150,000 to 200,000 clones, over 85% detected once. Material: blood. Every receptor here comes from a man aged 18 to 30 in good health.

The chain is built from TRBV6-6 and TRBJ1-5; maybe TRBD1 (6 bases). V was shortened by 2 bases and J by 1 base, with 9 bases between the two germline ends. There are 15 residues in the CDR3. The germline V gene has CDR1 MNHNY and CDR2 SVGAGI (reference sequence). CDR3 amino acids: CASSYRTESNQPQHF. Written as DNA, the CDR3 is TGTGCCAGCAGTTACCGGACAGAGAGCAATCAGCCCCAGCATTTT.

The chain carries TRBV18 and TRBJ2-3; D is perhaps TRBD2 (6 bases). Germline V lookup: CDR1 KGHSH, CDR2 LQKENI. With 0 bases removed from V and 5 bases from J, the gap between germline ends came to 18 bases. The CDR3 consists of 17 residues. CDR3 DNA sequence: TGTGCCAGCTCACCACCGGGACTGGCTCCGGGTGGAGATACGCAGTATTTT. This codes for CASSPPGLAPGGDTQYF.

This chain connects TRBV7-2 to TRBJ2-1, with a possible D match to TRBD2 (6 bases). Trimming took 9 bases from V and 0 from J, leaving 15 bases between them. This CDR3 has 15 residues. Germline values: CDR1 SGHTA, CDR2 FQGNSA. CDR3 in DNA: TGTGCCAGTTCCCTCGCGGGGAGCTCCTACAATGAGCAGTTCTTC. Protein product: CASSLAGSSYNEQFF.

This rearrangement joins TRBV27 to TRBJ2-3, with 8 positions matching TRBD2. Germline V gene lookup returns CDR1 MNHEY and CDR2 SMNVEV (reference sequence). V gave up 8 bases and J gave up 2 bases; unmatched junction bases: 6. The CDR3 is 14 amino acids. CDR3 in DNA: TGTGCCAGCCGAGCGGGGGCCCACACAGATACGCAGTATTTT. Translating it yields CASRAGAHTDTQYF.